This T cell receptor beta chain was observed in a study of cytomegalovirus exposure and HLA in healthy donors. Findings of the study overall: Presence/absence analyses took donor sequencing depth as roughly uniform. A later analysis linked a missense variant in DCLRE1C to the trimming of TCR beta V and J genes.

The CDR3 sequence is 13 residues long. The germline CDR1 and CDR2 sequences are LNHDA and SQIVND (reference sequence). V dropped 2 bases and J dropped 3 bases, with 8 bases sitting between them. The sample holds a few counts of this clone. Its antigen is undetermined. The PCR was carried out with 60 Vbeta primers and 13 Jbeta primers. TCRdb's table, derived via immunoSEQ multiplex PCR, lists solely in-frame clones and lacks some. The table has about 200,000 clones, approximately 12% seen once; the top ten hold 7.8%. The sequencing sample was made of PBMCs. This sequence joins TRBV19 and TRBJ2-7; D gene ambiguous. The sequence was collected from a man between 50 and 59 years old in good health and CMV-seropositive. Here the CDR3 reads CASSITPGYEQYF. CDR3 sequence (DNA): TGTGCCAGTAGTATAACACCGGGCTACGAGCAGTACTTC.